This TCR beta chain stems from a study of blood T cell repertoires in COVID-19. Study in general: PBMCs, B-cell-depleted T cells, or T cells were the source of the cDNA or gDNA that made up the material.

V gave up 7 bases and J gave up 3 bases, with 15 bases separating them. The germline V gene has CDR1 SQVTM and CDR2 ANQGSEA. The CDR3 loop spans 13 amino acids. Those who participated ranged in age from 18 to 89 years and resided in approximately 23 US areas. Cohorts were determined from participant-reported clinical history. A COVID-19 case was met by exposed participants within 2 weeks before study entry. TCRdb's table, derived via immunoSEQ multiplex PCR, lists solely in-frame clones and lacks some. The sample records a few hundred thousand clones, over 75% being singletons. The clonotype was recovered from a woman aged 40 to 50 who had been exposed to COVID-19. This chain uses TRBV29-1 with TRBJ1-1, with D possibly being TRBD1 (5 bases). Sequencing was done on a sample of PBMCs or T cells enriched from blood (not recorded which). The CDR3 bases are TGCAGCGGACAGCTACGGGGGGACACTGAAGCTTTCTTT. Residues: CSGQLRGDTEAFF. The full variable domain, rest sourced from reference TRBV29-1 and TRBJ1-1, is SAVISQKPSRDICQRGTSLTIQCQVDSQVTMMFWYRQQPGQSLTLIATANQGSEATYESGFVIDKFPISRPNLTFSTLTVSNMSPEDSSIYLCSGQLRGDTEAFFGQGTRLTVV.